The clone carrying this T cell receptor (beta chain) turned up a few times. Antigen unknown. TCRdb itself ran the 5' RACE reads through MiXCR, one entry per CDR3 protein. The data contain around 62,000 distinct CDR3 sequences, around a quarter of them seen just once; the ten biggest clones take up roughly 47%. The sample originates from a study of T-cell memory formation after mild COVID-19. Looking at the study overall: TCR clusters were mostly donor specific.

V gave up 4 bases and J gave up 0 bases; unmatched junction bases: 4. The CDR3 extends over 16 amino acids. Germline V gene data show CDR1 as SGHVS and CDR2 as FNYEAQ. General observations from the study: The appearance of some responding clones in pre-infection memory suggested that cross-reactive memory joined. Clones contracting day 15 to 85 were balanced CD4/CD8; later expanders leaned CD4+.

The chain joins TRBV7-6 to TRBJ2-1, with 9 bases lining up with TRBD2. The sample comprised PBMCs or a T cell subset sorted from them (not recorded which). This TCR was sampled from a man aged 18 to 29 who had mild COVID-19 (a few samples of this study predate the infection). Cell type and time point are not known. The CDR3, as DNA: TGTGCCAGCAGCTCGATAGCGGGGGTCTCCTACAATGAGCAGTTCTTC. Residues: CASSSIAGVSYNEQFF.